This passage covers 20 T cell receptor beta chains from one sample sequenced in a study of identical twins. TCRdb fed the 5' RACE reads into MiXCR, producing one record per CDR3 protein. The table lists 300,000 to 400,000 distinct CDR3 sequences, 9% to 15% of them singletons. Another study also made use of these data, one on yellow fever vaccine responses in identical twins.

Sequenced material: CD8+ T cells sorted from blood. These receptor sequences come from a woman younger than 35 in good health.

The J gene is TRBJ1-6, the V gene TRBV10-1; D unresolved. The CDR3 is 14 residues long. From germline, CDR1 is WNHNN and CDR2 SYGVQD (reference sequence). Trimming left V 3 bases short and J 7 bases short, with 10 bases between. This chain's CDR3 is CASSDRLTNSPLHF. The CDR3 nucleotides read TGCGCCAGCAGTGACCGGCTGACGAATTCACCCCTCCACTTT.

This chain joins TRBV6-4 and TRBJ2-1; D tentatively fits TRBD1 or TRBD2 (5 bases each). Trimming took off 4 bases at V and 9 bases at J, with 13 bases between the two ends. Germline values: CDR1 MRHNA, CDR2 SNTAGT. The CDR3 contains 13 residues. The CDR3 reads CASSGRDGGEQFF. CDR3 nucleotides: TGTGCCAGCAGTGGAAGGGACGGCGGTGAGCAGTTCTTC.

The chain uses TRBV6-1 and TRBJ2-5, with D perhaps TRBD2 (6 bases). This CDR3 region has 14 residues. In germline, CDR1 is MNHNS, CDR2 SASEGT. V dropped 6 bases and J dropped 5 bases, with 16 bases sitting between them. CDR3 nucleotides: TGTGCCAGCAGCCCCGGGACTCTTCTTGAGACCCAGTACTTC. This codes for CASSPGTLLETQYF.

CDR3 sequence (DNA): TGTGCCAGCAGCCAATTCCGGGCTATTAACGAGCAGTACTTC. Its translation: CASSQFRAINEQYF. The gene calls are TRBV3-1 and TRBJ2-7; D remains ambiguous. V was trimmed by 2 bases and J by 5 bases, leaving 13 bases between them. CDR3 length: 14 residues. CDR1 and CDR2 (germline): LGHDT, YNNKEL (reference sequence).

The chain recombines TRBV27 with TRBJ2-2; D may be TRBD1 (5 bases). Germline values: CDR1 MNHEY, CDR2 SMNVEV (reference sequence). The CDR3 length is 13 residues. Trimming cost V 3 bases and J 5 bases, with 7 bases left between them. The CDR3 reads CASSFRATGELFF. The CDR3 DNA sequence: TGTGCCAGCAGTTTCAGGGCTACCGGGGAGCTGTTTTTT.

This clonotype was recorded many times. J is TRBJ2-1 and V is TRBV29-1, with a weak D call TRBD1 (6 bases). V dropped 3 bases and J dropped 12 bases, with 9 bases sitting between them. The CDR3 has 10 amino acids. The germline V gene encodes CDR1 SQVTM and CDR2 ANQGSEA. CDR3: CSVEGASQFF. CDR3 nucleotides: TGCAGCGTTGAGGGGGCATCGCAGTTCTTC.

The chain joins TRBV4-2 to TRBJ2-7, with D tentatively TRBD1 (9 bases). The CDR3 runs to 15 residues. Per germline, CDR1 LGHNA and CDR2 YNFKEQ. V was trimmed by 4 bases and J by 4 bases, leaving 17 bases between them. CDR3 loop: CASSPGGTGPYEQYF. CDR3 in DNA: TGTGCCAGCAGCCCGGGGGGGACAGGGCCTTACGAGCAGTACTTC.

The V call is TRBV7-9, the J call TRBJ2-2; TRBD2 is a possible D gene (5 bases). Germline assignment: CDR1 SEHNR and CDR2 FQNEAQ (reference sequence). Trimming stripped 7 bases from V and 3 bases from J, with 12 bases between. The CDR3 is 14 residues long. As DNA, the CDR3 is TGTGCCAGCATAGCCAGCGGATACACCGGGGAGCTGTTTTTT. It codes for CASIASGYTGELFF.

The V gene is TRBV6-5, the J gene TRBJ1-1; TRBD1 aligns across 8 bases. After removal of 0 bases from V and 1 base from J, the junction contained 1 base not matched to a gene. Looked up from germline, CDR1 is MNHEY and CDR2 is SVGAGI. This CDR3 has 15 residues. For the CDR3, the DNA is TGTGCCAGCAGTTACTCGGGACAGGAGAACACTGAAGCTTTCTTT. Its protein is CASSYSGQENTEAFF.

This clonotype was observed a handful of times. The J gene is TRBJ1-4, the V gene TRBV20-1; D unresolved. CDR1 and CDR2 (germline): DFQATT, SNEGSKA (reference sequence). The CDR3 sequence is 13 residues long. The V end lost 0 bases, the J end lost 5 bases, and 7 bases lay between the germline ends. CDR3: CSARDLWNEKLFF. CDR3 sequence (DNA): TGCAGTGCTAGAGATCTCTGGAATGAAAAACTGTTTTTT.

CDR3 DNA sequence: TGTGCCAGCACCAAAGGGACAGGGGGAATCTACGAGCAGTACTTC. Encoded protein: CASTKGTGGIYEQYF. V and J are TRBV7-9 and TRBJ2-7; 11 bases align to TRBD1. CDR3 length equals 15 residues. The ends lost 7 bases at V and 3 bases at J; junction bases unmatched: 8. In germline, CDR1 is SEHNR, CDR2 FQNEAQ (reference sequence). Together with reference TRBV7-9 and TRBJ2-7, the CDR3 gives the full variable domain: DTGVSQNPRHKITKRGQNVTFRCDPISEHNRLYWYRQTLGQGPEFLTYFQNEAQLEKSRLLSDRFSAERPKGSFSTLEIQRTEQGDSAMYLCASTKGTGGIYEQYFGPGTRLTVT.

As DNA, the CDR3 is TGTGCCAGCAGTTTAAACGTATACAATGAGCAGTTCTTC. Residues: CASSLNVYNEQFF. The chain carries TRBV27 and TRBJ2-1, with no clear D. Trimming removed 2 bases at V and 4 bases at J, with 6 bases between. Germline CDR1 MNHEY, CDR2 SMNVEV (reference sequence). This CDR3 comprises 13 residues.

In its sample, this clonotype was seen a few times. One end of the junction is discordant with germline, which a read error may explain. The CDR3 reads CARSLDPISDTQYF. The CDR3, as DNA: TGTGCCAGGAGTTTGGATCCTATCTCGGATACGCAGTATTTT. The rearrangement links TRBV28 to TRBJ2-3; D unclear. The CDR3 spans 14 residues. Per the germline V gene, CDR1 is MDHEN and CDR2 is SYDVKM.

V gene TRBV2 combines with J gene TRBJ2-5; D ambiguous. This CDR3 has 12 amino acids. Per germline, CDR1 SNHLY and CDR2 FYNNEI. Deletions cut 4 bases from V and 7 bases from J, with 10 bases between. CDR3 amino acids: CASSGVVVTQYF. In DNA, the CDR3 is TGTGCCAGCAGTGGGGTTGTGGTGACCCAGTACTTC.

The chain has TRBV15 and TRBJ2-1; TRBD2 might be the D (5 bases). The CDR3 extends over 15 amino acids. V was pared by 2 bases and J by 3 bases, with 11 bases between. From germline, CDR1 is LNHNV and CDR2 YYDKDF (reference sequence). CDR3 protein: CATSRPGTYYNEQFF. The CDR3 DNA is TGTGCCACCAGCAGACCGGGAACTTACTACAATGAGCAGTTCTTC.

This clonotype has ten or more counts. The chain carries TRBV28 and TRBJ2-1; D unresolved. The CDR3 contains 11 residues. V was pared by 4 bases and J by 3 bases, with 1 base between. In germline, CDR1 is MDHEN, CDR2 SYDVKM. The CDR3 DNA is TGTGCCAGCAGTTACTACAATGAGCAGTTCTTC. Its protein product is CASSYYNEQFF. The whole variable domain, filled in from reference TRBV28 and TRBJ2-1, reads DVKVTQSSRYLVKRTGEKVFLECVQDMDHENMFWYRQDPGLGLRLIYFSYDVKMKEKGDIPEGYSVSREKKERFSLILESASTNQTSMYLCASSYYNEQFFGPGTRLTVL.

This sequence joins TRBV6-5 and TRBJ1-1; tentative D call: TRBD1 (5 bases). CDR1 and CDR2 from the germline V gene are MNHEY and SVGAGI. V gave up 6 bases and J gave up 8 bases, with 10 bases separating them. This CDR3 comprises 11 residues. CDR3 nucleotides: TGTGCCAGCAGGGGACTCACCGAAGCTTTCTTT. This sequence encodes CASRGLTEAFF.

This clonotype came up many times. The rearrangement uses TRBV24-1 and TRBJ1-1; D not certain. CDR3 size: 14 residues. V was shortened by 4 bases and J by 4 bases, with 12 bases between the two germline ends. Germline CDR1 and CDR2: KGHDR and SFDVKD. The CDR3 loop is CATSESDSSTEAFF. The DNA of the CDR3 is TGTGCCACCAGTGAATCTGACTCGAGCACTGAAGCTTTCTTT.

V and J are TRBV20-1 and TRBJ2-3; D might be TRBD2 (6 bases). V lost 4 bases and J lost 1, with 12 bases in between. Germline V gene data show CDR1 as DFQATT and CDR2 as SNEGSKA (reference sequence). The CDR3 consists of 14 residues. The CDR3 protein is CSAKPGVGTDTQYF. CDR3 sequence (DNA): TGCAGTGCTAAACCGGGAGTGGGCACAGATACGCAGTATTTT.

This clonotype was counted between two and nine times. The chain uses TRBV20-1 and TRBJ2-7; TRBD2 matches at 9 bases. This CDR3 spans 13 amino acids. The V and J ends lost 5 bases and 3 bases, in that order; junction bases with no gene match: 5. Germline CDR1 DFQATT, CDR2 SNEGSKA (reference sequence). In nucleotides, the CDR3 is TGCAGTGCTGCTAGCGGGGAAGACTACGAGCAGTACTTC. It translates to CSAASGEDYEQYF.